The T cell receptor beta chain under discussion was sequenced for a study of blood T cells in healthy people across ages. A J-beta primer mix and a sample-barcoded 5' primer were used in a second PCR of about 6 to 12 cycles. TCRdb reprocessed the 5' RACE reads with MiXCR, giving one entry per CDR3 protein. The sample records 720,000 or so distinct CDR3 sequences, roughly 43% being singletons. As concerns this clonotype: The antigen is not known.

Germline V CDR1 and CDR2: SEHNR, FQNEAQ (reference sequence). This CDR3 has 16 residues. The trim removed 5 bases at V and 9 bases at J, leaving 8 bases unmatched. General study findings and limits: It was held that diversity estimates obtained from one million T cells represented underestimates. Age advanced and TCR beta diversity per million T cells fell, roughly linearly.

Sequenced input: blood. The rearrangement joins TRBV7-9 to TRBJ2-1, with 15 bases that match TRBD2. This receptor was obtained from a man older than 75 in good health. Here the CDR3 reads CASSTGLAGGITEQFF. The CDR3, as DNA: TGTGCCAGCAGCACCGGACTAGCGGGGGGGATCACTGAGCAGTTCTTC.